The next 4 T cell receptor beta chains were all read from a single sample in a study of Graves' ophthalmopathy and Graves' hyperthyroidism (dated by TCRdb to between 2018 and 2020). Instrument on record: Illumina HiSeq 2000. TCR beta CDR3 regions were amplified from RNA transcripts for repertoire sequencing. The first round was an RT-PCR using HTBI primers with the Qiagen OneStep RT-PCR kit, and this first round was followed by a second-round multiplex PCR, then size selection and purification. TCRdb trimmed public reads at Q25 via fastp, called clones via MiXCR and kept in-frame beta chains. Each record represents a unique CDR3 protein, reported with the most common genes and DNA among its rows. The sample records 450,000 to 600,000 distinct CDR3 sequences, approximately 37% of which are singletons. The ten largest clonotypes hold less than 4.5% of the sample. Sample: peripheral blood or thyroid tissue (not recorded which). Receptors originate from an adult man with Graves' hyperthyroidism.

The J gene is TRBJ1-1, the V gene TRBV7-6, with TRBD1 as a possible D gene (5 bases). Deletions cut 0 bases from V and 7 bases from J, with 9 bases between. Germline V gene lookup returns CDR1 SGHVS and CDR2 FNYEAQ. This CDR3 has 13 amino acids. Written as DNA, the CDR3 is TGTGCCAGCAGCTTAGCAGGGGATGGTGAAGCTTTCTTT. Translating gives CASSLAGDGEAFF.

In its sample, this clonotype was seen many times. The gene calls are TRBV6-5 and TRBJ1-6; 10 nucleotides match TRBD1. Germline V gives CDR1 MNHEY, CDR2 SVGAGI. J lost 13 bases, V lost 4 bases, and 7 bases had no gene match. This CDR3 is built from 14 residues. As DNA, the CDR3 is TGTGCCAGCAGTTGGGACAGGGGAGGATTCCCCCTCCACTTT. Its translation: CASSWDRGGFPLHF.

At least ten counts were recorded for this clonotype. The genes are TRBV7-9 and TRBJ2-5; D remains ambiguous. Trimming cost V 0 bases and J 2 bases, with 10 bases left between them. The germline gives CDR1 SEHNR, CDR2 FQNEAQ (reference sequence). This CDR3 spans 15 amino acids. CDR3 in DNA: TGTGCCAGCAGCTTAGCCGGAGCAGGACAAGAGACCCAGTACTTC. Its translation: CASSLAGAGQETQYF. The full variable domain, with the rest looked up from reference TRBV7-9 and TRBJ2-5, is DTGVSQNPRHKITKRGQNVTFRCDPISEHNRLYWYRQTLGQGPEFLTYFQNEAQLEKSRLLSDRFSAERPKGSFSTLEIQRTEQGDSAMYLCASSLAGAGQETQYFGPGTRLLVL.

This clonotype was seen many times. The chain recombines TRBV7-9 with TRBJ2-6, with D hard to call. V dropped 4 bases and J dropped 1 base, with 11 bases sitting between them. CDR1 SEHNR and CDR2 FQNEAQ come from the germline V gene (reference sequence). The CDR3 consists of 16 residues. Written as DNA, the CDR3 is TGTGCCAGCAGCTATCCCTGGGGATCTGGGGCCAACGTCCTGACTTTC. Its translation: CASSYPWGSGANVLTF.